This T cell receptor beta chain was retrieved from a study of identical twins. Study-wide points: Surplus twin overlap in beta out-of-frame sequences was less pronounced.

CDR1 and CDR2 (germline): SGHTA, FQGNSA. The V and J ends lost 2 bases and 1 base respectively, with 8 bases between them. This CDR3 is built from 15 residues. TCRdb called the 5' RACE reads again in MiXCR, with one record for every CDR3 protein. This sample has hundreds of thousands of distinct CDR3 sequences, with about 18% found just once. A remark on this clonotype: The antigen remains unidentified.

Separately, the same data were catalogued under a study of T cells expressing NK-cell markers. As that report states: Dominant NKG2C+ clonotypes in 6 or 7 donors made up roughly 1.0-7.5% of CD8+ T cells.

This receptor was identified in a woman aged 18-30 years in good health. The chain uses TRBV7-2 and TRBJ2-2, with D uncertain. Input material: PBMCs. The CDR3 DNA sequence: TGTGCCAGCAGCTTATTCCGACAGAACACCGGGGAGCTGTTTTTT. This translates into CASSLFRQNTGELFF. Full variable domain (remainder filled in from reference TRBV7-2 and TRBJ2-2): GAGVSQSPSNKVTEKGKDVELRCDPISGHTALYWYRQSLGQGLEFLIYFQGNSAPDKSGLPSDRFSAERTGGSVSTLTIQRTQQEDSAVYLCASSLFRQNTGELFFGEGSRLTVL.